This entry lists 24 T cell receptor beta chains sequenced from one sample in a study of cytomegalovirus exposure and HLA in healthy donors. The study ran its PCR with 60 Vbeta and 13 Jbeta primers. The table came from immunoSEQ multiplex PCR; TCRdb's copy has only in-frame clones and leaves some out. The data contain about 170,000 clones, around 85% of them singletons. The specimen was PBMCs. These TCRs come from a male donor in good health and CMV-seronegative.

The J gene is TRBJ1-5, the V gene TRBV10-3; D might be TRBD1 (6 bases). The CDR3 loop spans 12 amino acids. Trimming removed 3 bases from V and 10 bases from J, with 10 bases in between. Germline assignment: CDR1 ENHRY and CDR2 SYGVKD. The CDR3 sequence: CAISERGGPQHF. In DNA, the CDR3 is TGTGCCATCAGTGAAAGGGGGGGACCCCAGCATTTT.

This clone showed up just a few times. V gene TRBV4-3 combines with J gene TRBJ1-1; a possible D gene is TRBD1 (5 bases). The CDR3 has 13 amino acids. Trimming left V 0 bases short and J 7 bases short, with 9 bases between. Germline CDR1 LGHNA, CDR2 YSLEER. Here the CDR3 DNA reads TGCGCCAGCAGCCAAGATACGGGGGTTGAAGCTTTCTTT. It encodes CASSQDTGVEAFF.

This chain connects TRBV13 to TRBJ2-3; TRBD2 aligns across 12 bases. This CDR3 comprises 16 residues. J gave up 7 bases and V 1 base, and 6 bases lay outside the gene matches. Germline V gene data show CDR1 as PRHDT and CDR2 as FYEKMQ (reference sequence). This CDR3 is CASSLAPSGGANTQYF. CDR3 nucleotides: TGTGCCAGCAGCTTAGCGCCTAGCGGGGGGGCGAATACGCAGTATTTT.

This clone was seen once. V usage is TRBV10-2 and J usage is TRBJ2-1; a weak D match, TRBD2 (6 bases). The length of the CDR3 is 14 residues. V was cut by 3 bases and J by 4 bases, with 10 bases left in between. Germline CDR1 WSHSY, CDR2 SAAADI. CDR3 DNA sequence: TGCGCCAGCAGTGACTCTGGGGGGTACAATGAGCAGTTCTTC. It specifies CASSDSGGYNEQFF.

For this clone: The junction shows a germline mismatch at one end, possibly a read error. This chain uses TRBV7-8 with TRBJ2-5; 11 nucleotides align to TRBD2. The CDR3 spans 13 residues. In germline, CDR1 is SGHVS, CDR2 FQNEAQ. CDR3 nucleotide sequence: TGTGCCAGCAGCCCACTAGCGGGAGAGGCCCAGTACTTC. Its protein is CASSPLAGEAQYF.

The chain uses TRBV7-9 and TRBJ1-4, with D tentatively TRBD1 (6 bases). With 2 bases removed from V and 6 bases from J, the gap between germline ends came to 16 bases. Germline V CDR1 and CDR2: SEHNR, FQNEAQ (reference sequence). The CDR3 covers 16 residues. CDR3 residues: CASSLTPQGFDEKLFF. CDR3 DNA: TGTGCCAGCAGCTTAACCCCACAGGGTTTTGATGAAAAACTGTTTTTT.

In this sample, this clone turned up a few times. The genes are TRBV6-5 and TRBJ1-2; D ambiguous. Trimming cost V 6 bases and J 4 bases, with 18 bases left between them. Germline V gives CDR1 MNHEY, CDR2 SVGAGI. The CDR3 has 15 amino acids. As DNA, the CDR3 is TGTGCCAGCAGCCGGGTCTCCCGGATGGGCTATGGCTACACCTTC. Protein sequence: CASSRVSRMGYGYTF.

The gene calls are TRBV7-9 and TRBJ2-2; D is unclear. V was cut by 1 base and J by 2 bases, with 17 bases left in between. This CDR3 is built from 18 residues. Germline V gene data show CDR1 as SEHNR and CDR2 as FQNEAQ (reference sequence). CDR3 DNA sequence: TGTGCCAGCAGCTTAGTGGTCGGCAGGATATCAAACACCGGGGAGCTGTTTTTT. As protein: CASSLVVGRISNTGELFF.

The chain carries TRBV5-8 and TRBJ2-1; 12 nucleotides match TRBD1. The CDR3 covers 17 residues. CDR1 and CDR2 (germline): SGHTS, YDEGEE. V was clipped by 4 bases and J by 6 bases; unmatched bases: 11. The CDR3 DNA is TGTGCCAGCAGCCTGGGACAGGGGGCGTTGGGAGGCAATGAGCAGTTCTTC. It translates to CASSLGQGALGGNEQFF.

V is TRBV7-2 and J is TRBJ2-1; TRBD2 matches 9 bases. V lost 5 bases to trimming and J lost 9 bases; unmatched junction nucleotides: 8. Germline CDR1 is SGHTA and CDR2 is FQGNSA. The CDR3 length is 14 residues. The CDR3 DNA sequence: TGTGCCAGCAGCCCGACTAGCGGAGGAGTTGAGCAGTTCTTC. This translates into CASSPTSGGVEQFF. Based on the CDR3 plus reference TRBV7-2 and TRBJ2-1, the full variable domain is GAGVSQSPSNKVTEKGKDVELRCDPISGHTALYWYRQSLGQGLEFLIYFQGNSAPDKSGLPSDRFSAERTGGSVSTLTIQRTQQEDSAVYLCASSPTSGGVEQFFGPGTRLTVL.

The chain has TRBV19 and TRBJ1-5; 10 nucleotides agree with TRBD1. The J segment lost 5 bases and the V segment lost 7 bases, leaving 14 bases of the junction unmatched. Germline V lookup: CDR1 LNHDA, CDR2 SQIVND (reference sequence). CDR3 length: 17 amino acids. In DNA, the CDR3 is TGTGCCAGTAAGGCCGGGGGGACAGGGGTTTCGGATCAGCCCCAGCATTTT. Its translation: CASKAGGTGVSDQPQHF.

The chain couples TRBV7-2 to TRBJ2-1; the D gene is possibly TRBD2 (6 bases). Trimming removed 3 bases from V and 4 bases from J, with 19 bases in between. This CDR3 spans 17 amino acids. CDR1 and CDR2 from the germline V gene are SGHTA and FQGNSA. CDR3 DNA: TGTGCCAGCAGCTTTGGGCGCGGGAATGTCCCGTACAATGAGCAGTTCTTC. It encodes CASSFGRGNVPYNEQFF.

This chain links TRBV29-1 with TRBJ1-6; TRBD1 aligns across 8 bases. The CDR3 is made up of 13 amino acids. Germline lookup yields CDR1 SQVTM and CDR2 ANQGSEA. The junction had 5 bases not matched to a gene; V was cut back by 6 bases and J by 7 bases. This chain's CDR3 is CSVRTGPNSPLHF. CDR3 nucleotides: TGCAGCGTCCGGACAGGGCCAAATTCACCCCTCCACTTT. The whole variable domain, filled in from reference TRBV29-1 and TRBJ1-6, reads SAVISQKPSRDICQRGTSLTIQCQVDSQVTMMFWYRQQPGQSLTLIATANQGSEATYESGFVIDKFPISRPNLTFSTLTVSNMSPEDSSIYLCSVRTGPNSPLHFGNGTRLTVT.

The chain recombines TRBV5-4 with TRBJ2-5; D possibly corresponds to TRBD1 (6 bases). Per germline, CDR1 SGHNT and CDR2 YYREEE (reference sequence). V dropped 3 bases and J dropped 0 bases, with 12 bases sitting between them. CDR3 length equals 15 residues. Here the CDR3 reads CASSSTQGYQETQYF. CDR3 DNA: TGTGCCAGCAGCTCCACGCAGGGGTACCAAGAGACCCAGTACTTC.

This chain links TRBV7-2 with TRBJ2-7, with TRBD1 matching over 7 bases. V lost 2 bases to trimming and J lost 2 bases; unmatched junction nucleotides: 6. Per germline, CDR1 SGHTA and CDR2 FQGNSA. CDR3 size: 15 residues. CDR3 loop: CASSLRPGQTYEQYF. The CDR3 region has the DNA TGTGCCAGCAGCTTAAGGCCGGGACAGACCTACGAGCAGTACTTC.

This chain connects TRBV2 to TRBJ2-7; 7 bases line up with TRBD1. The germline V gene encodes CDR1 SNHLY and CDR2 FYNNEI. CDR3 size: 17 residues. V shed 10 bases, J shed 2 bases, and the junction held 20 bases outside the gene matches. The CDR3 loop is CAIRRRPGGISAYEQYF. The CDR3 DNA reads TGTGCCATACGAAGGCGGCCAGGGGGTATCAGCGCCTACGAGCAGTACTTC.

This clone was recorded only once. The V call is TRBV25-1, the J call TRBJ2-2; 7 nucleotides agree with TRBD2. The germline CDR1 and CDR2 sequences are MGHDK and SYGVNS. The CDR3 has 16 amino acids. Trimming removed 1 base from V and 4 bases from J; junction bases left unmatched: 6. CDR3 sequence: CASSEWGGDLTGELFF. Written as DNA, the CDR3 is TGTGCCAGCAGTGAATGGGGGGGGGACCTCACCGGGGAGCTGTTTTTT.

The CDR3 nucleotides are TGTGCCAGCAGCCCTTGGGGAGATCAGCCCCAGCATTTT. It codes for CASSPWGDQPQHF. The chain has TRBV7-9 and TRBJ1-5; D is unresolved. The V gene's germline CDR1 is SEHNR and CDR2 FQNEAQ (reference sequence). This CDR3 has 13 residues. Trimming cost V 5 bases and J 5 bases, with 10 bases left between them. Looking up the rest from reference TRBV7-9 and TRBJ1-5 gives the full variable domain: DTGVSQNPRHKITKRGQNVTFRCDPISEHNRLYWYRQTLGQGPEFLTYFQNEAQLEKSRLLSDRFSAERPKGSFSTLEIQRTEQGDSAMYLCASSPWGDQPQHFGDGTRLSIL.

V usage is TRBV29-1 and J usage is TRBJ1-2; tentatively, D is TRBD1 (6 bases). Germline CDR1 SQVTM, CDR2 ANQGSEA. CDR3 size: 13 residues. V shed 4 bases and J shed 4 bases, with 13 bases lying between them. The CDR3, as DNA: TGCAGCGTTGCGGCAGGGGATGGCTATGGCTACACCTTC. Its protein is CSVAAGDGYGYTF.

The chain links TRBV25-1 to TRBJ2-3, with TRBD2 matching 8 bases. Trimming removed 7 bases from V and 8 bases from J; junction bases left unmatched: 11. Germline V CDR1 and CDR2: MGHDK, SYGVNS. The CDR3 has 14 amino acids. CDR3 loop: CASTPGRAGATQYF. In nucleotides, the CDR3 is TGTGCCAGCACCCCCGGGAGGGCCGGGGCTACGCAGTATTTT.

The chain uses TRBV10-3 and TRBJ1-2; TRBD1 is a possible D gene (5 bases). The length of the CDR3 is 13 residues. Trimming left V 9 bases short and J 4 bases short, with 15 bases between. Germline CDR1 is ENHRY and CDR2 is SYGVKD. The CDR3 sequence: CAIRGGETYGYTF. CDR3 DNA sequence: TGTGCCATACGGGGGGGGGAGACCTATGGCTACACCTTC.

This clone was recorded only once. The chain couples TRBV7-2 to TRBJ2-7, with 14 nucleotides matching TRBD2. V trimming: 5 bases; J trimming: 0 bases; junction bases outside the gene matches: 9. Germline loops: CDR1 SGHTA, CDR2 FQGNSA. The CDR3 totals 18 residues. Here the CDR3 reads CASSLGLAGGPSSYEQYF. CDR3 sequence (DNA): TGTGCCAGCAGCCTAGGACTAGCGGGGGGCCCGAGCTCCTACGAGCAGTACTTC.

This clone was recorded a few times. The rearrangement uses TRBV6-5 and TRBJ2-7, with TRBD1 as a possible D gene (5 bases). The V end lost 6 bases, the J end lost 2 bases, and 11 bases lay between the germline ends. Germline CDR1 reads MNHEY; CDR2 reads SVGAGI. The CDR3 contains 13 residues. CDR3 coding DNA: TGTGCCAGCAGCTCGACAGTACCCTACGAGCAGTACTTC. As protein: CASSSTVPYEQYF.

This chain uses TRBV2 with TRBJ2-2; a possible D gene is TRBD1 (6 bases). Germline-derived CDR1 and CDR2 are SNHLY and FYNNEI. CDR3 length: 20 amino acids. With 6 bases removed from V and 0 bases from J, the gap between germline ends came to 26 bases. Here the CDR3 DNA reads TGTGCCAGCAGAAAGATCAACACCGGGACAAGCGTGGCGAACACCGGGGAGCTGTTTTTT. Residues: CASRKINTGTSVANTGELFF.